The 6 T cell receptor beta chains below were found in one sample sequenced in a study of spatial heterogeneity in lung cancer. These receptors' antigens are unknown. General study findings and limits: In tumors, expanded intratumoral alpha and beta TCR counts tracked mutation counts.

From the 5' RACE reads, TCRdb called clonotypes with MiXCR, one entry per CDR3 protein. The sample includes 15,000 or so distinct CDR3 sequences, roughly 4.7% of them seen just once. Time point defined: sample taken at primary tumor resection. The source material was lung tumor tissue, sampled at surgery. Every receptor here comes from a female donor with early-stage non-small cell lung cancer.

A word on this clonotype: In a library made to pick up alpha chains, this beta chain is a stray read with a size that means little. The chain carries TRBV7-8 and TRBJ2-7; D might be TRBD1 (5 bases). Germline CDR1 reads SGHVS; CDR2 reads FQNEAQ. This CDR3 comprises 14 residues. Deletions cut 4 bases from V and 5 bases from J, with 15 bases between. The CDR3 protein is CASSSRVAEHEQYF. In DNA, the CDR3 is TGTGCCAGCAGCTCCAGGGTAGCAGAGCACGAGCAGTACTTC.

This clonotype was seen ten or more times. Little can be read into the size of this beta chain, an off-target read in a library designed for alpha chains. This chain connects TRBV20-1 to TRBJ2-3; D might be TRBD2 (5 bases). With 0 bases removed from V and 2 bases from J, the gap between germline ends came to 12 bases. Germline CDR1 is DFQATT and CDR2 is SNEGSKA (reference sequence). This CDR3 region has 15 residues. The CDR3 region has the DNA TGCAGTGCTAGAGATTCCGGGGTACCCACAGATACGCAGTATTTT. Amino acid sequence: CSARDSGVPTDTQYF.

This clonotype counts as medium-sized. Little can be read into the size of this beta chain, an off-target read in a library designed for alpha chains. The CDR3 loop reads CSASNLRQAPEAFF. As DNA, the CDR3 is TGCAGTGCTAGCAACCTACGACAGGCCCCTGAAGCTTTCTTT. The V and J genes are TRBV20-1 and TRBJ1-1; TRBD1 is a possible D gene (6 bases). The CDR3 is 14 amino acids. Per the germline V gene, CDR1 is DFQATT and CDR2 is SNEGSKA (reference sequence). V lost 3 bases and J lost 6, with 17 bases in between.

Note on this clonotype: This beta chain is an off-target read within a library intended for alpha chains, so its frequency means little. The CDR3 DNA sequence: TGCAGCGTTGAGCCAGAGGGGACAGGGGGTAATGAGCAGTTCTTC. Encoded protein: CSVEPEGTGGNEQFF. The V gene is TRBV29-1, the J gene TRBJ2-1, with 11 positions matching TRBD1. This CDR3 is built from 15 residues. Germline CDR1 is SQVTM and CDR2 is ANQGSEA. The V and J ends lost 3 bases and 7 bases, in that order; junction bases with no gene match: 8.

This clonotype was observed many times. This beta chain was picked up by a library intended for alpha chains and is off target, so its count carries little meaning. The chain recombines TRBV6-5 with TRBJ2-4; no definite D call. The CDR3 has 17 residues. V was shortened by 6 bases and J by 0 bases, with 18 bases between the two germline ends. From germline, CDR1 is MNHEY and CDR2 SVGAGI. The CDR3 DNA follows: TGTGCCAGCAGCCTAGAGGTTGGGCCACTAGCCAAAAACATTCAGTACTTC. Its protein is CASSLEVGPLAKNIQYF.

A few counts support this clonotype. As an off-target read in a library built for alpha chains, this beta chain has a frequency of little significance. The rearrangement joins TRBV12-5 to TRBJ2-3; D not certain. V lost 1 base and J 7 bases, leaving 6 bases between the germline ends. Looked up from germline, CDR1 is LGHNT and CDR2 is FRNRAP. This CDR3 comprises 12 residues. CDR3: CASGLGENTQYF. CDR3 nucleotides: TGTGCTAGTGGTTTGGGCGAAAATACGCAGTATTTT.